The rows below give T cell receptor beta chains drawn from one sample of a study of blood T cell repertoires in COVID-19. Measured with immunoSEQ multiplex PCR; TCRdb has only the in-frame clones, and not every one. The data contain about 15,000 clones, about nine tenths of them singletons. Sample: peripheral blood. The receptors here all came from a human donor in a cohort sampled during active COVID-19. CDR3s include the opening cysteine and the closing phenylalanine or tryptophan. The order of the fields is clone size, D gene, V gene, J gene, CDR3 protein, CDR3 DNA. The D gene is left open where the match is weak. The listing skips clone size in some rows; elsewhere it reads once, few, many or a size class.

once	NA	TRBV4-2	TRBJ2-6	CASSQEGHSGANVLTF	TGTGCCAGCAGCCAAGAGGGGCACTCTGGGGCCAACGTCCTGACTTTC
NA	NA	TRBV30	TRBJ2-7	CAWRVSSEQYF	TGTGCCTGGAGGGTTTCGAGCGAGCAGTACTTC
NA	TRBD2	TRBV10-3	TRBJ2-1	CAISAGGSQNEQFF	TGTGCCATCAGTGCGGGAGGGTCGCAGAATGAGCAGTTCTTC
NA	NA	TRBV28	TRBJ2-7	CASSVSQYEQYF	TGTGCCAGCAGTGTCTCGCAGTACGAGCAGTACTTC
NA	TRBD2	TRBV24-1	TRBJ2-2	CATSDPSREGTGELFF	TGTGCCACCAGTGACCCTTCGAGGGAGGGCACCGGGGAGCTGTTTTTT
NA	TRBD1	TRBV19	TRBJ2-2	CASRFRGTNTGELFF	TGTGCCAGTAGGTTCAGGGGGACGAACACCGGGGAGCTGTTTTTT
NA	NA	TRBV6-6	TRBJ2-1	CASSYSTAYNEQFF	TGTGCCAGCAGTTACTCGACAGCCTACAATGAGCAGTTCTTC
NA	NA	TRBV6-5	TRBJ1-2	CASSYSGGDGYTF	TGTGCCAGCAGTTACTCAGGGGGGGATGGCTACACCTTC
NA	NA	TRBV27	TRBJ1-1	CASSFTGPLNTEAFF	TGTGCCAGCAGTTTTACAGGGCCCCTGAACACTGAAGCTTTCTTT
NA	TRBD1	TRBV7-3	TRBJ2-1	CASSYRQGNYNEQFF	TGTGCCAGCAGCTACCGACAGGGCAACTACAATGAGCAGTTCTTC
NA	NA	TRBV5-1	TRBJ2-7	CASSIDKNVYEQYF	TGCGCCAGCAGCATAGACAAGAATGTTTACGAGCAGTACTTC
NA	TRBD1	TRBV10-3	TRBJ2-1	CAISESDRKAYNEQFF	TGTGCCATCAGTGAGTCGGACAGGAAGGCCTACAATGAGCAGTTCTTC
NA	TRBD1	TRBV19	TRBJ1-4	CASSTGTGNNEKLFF	TGTGCCAGTAGCACCGGGACAGGAAATAATGAAAAACTGTTTTTT
NA	TRBD1	TRBV19	TRBJ2-1	CASSRTTGRYNEQFF	TGTGCCAGTAGCCGAACGACAGGGAGATACAATGAGCAGTTCTTC
NA	NA	TRBV7-9	TRBJ1-4	CASSLALKGDPKLFF	TGTGCCAGCAGCTTAGCATTGAAGGGGGACCCCAAACTGTTTTTT
NA	TRBD2	TRBV28	TRBJ2-7	CASSGAGTSGYEQYF	TGTGCCAGCAGTGGAGCCGGGACTAGCGGATACGAGCAGTACTTC
NA	NA	TRBV2	TRBJ1-2	CASSVLYGYTF	TGTGCCAGCAGTGTTCTCTATGGCTACACCTTC
few	NA	TRBV11-3	TRBJ2-2	CASSLAGANTGELFF	TGTGCCAGCAGCTTAGCGGGAGCGAACACCGGGGAGCTGTTTTTT
few	NA	TRBV3-1/TRBV3-2	TRBJ1-5	CASSPTPGRSNQPQHF	TGTGCCAGCAGCCCAACTCCGGGTAGGAGCAATCAGCCCCAGCATTTT
NA	TRBD2	TRBV7-9	TRBJ2-1	CASSERLAGGAQYNEQFF	TGTGCCAGCAGCGAAAGACTAGCGGGAGGGGCCCAATACAATGAGCAGTTCTTC
NA	TRBD2	TRBV14	TRBJ2-3	CASSQAGGRATQYF	TGTGCCAGCAGCCAAGCAGGCGGGAGAGCCACGCAGTATTTT
NA	NA	TRBV2	TRBJ2-3	CASSEFSRTDTQYF	TGTGCCAGCAGTGAATTTAGCCGCACAGATACGCAGTATTTT
few	NA	TRBV2	TRBJ2-7	CASTVQGYEQYF	TGTGCCAGCACAGTACAGGGTTACGAGCAGTACTTC
NA	TRBD2	TRBV7-9	TRBJ2-7	CASSLPGLVAYEQYF	TGTGCCAGCAGCTTACCGGGACTAGTCGCCTACGAGCAGTACTTC
NA	TRBD1	TRBV7-9	TRBJ1-2	CASSLGDGGTGYGYTF	TGTGCCAGCAGCTTAGGGGACGGGGGGACAGGCTATGGCTACACCTTC
NA	TRBD1	TRBV28	TRBJ1-2	CASSLGGQGIDYGYTF	TGTGCCAGCAGTTTAGGGGGACAGGGGATTGACTATGGCTACACCTTC
NA	NA	TRBV19	TRBJ1-2	CASSIGGITNYGYTF	TGTGCCAGTAGTATCGGAGGTATCACTAACTATGGCTACACCTTC
NA	TRBD2	TRBV12-5	TRBJ2-1	CASGLGAGGGYNEQFF	TGTGCTAGTGGTTTGGGTGCGGGAGGTGGCTACAATGAGCAGTTCTTC
NA	TRBD2	TRBV6-5	TRBJ2-1	CASFAGGPHNEQFF	TGTGCCAGTTTTGCGGGAGGTCCCCACAATGAGCAGTTCTTC
NA	TRBD2	TRBV7-8	TRBJ2-7	CASSLPTLAGALTEQYF	TGTGCCAGCAGCTTACCGACACTAGCGGGAGCCCTTACGGAGCAGTACTTC
NA	TRBD1	TRBV28	TRBJ2-7	CASSDRGRLSYEQYF	TGTGCCAGCAGTGACAGGGGGCGCCTCTCCTACGAGCAGTACTTC
NA	NA	TRBV5-4	TRBJ2-1	CASSPGWGREGDNEQFF	TGTGCCAGCAGTCCCGGCTGGGGCAGGGAAGGTGACAATGAGCAGTTCTTC
NA	NA	TRBV20-1	TRBJ1-5	CSASAGGNSNQPQHF	TGCAGTGCTAGTGCGGGGGGGAATAGCAATCAGCCCCAGCATTTT
NA	NA	TRBV6-4	TRBJ2-1	CASSVKGSGTRYNEQFF	TGTGCCAGCAGTGTTAAGGGTTCGGGAACCCGCTACAATGAGCAGTTCTTC
NA	NA	TRBV28	TRBJ2-3	CASSLPTDTQYF	TGTGCCAGCAGTCTTCCCACAGATACGCAGTATTTT
NA	NA	TRBV9	TRBJ2-3	CASSLNGASGDTQYF	TGTGCCAGCAGCCTTAATGGGGCTTCTGGGGATACGCAGTATTTT
NA	NA	TRBV30	TRBJ2-4	CAYAGTAVAKNIQYF	TGTGCCTACGCGGGGACAGCTGTTGCCAAAAACATTCAGTACTTC
NA	TRBD1	TRBV28	TRBJ2-7	CASSFQPGQGSSEQYF	TGTGCCAGCAGTTTCCAACCGGGACAGGGTAGCTCCGAGCAGTACTTC
NA	TRBD1	TRBV5-6	TRBJ1-5	CASSLAGQGSQPQHF	TGTGCCAGCAGCTTGGCCGGACAGGGAAGTCAGCCCCAGCATTTT
NA	NA	TRBV5-4	TRBJ2-5	CASSSLEGSGTQYF	TGTGCCAGCAGCTCACTAGAAGGGTCAGGGACCCAGTACTTC
NA	NA	TRBV28	TRBJ2-7	CASSLFLGARTEQYF	TGTGCCAGCAGTTTATTTCTGGGGGCGCGGACGGAGCAGTACTTC
NA	TRBD1	TRBV6-5	TRBJ1-2	CASKPDRGPYGYTF	TGTGCCAGCAAACCGGACAGGGGTCCCTATGGCTACACCTTC
NA	NA	TRBV19	TRBJ2-1	CASSIRWGGGDNEQFF	TGTGCCAGTAGTATTAGGTGGGGCGGGGGCGACAATGAGCAGTTCTTC
NA	TRBD1	TRBV12-5	TRBJ2-2	CASGLVTGGETGELFF	TGTGCTAGTGGTTTGGTAACAGGGGGTGAAACCGGGGAGCTGTTTTTT
NA	TRBD2	TRBV9	TRBJ2-5	CASSPVGTSGGTQYF	TGTGCCAGCAGCCCCGTAGGGACTAGTGGTGGGACCCAGTACTTC
NA	TRBD1	TRBV27	TRBJ1-2	CASRSLGTGDSWGYTF	TGTGCCAGCAGGTCTTTAGGGACAGGGGATTCATGGGGCTACACCTTC
NA	NA	TRBV5-8	TRBJ2-1	CASSLQRTNNEQFF	TGTGCCAGCAGCTTACAGCGGACCAACAATGAGCAGTTCTTC
NA	TRBD1	TRBV11-2	TRBJ2-5	CASSFLTGGFGTQYF	TGTGCCAGCAGCTTCTTGACAGGGGGCTTCGGGACCCAGTACTTC
NA	NA	TRBV21-1	TRBJ2-1	CASPAGASHNEQFF	TGTGCCAGCCCAGCGGGAGCTAGCCACAATGAGCAGTTCTTC
few	TRBD1	TRBV7-9	TRBJ2-3	CASSPDRGWLDTQYF	TGTGCCAGCAGCCCCGACAGGGGATGGTTAGATACGCAGTATTTT
NA	NA	TRBV5-3	TRBJ1-5	CARSPKWPQHF	TGTGCCAGAAGCCCTAAGTGGCCCCAGCATTTT
NA	NA	TRBV12-5	TRBJ2-5	CASGLAYTQYF	TGTGCTAGTGGTTTGGCCTATACCCAGTACTTC
few	TRBD2	TRBV4-2	TRBJ2-3	CASSQGGGRALGRDTQYF	TGTGCCAGCAGCCAAGGGGGCGGGAGGGCCCTCGGTAGAGATACGCAGTATTTT
NA	NA	TRBV3-1/TRBV3-2	TRBJ2-5	CASSPPTEREETQYF	TGTGCCAGCAGCCCCCCGACGGAGCGGGAAGAGACCCAGTACTTC
NA	NA	TRBV19	TRBJ2-2	CASIERNTGELFF	TGTGCCAGTATCGAGAGGAACACCGGGGAGCTGTTTTTT
NA	TRBD2	TRBV27	TRBJ2-7	CASRETSGAYYEQYF	TGTGCCAGCAGAGAAACTAGCGGGGCCTACTACGAGCAGTACTTC
NA	TRBD1	TRBV6-1	TRBJ1-2	CASSDRDRGGYTF	TGTGCCAGCAGTGATAGGGACAGGGGTGGCTACACCTTC
NA	NA	TRBV9	TRBJ2-7	CASSVAYRGGEQYF	TGTGCCAGCAGCGTCGCATACAGGGGAGGCGAGCAGTACTTC
NA	TRBD2	TRBV5-1	TRBJ2-3	CASSLAGTSGSPRTDTQYF	TGCGCCAGCAGCTTGGCCGGGACTAGCGGGAGCCCTCGCACAGATACGCAGTATTTT